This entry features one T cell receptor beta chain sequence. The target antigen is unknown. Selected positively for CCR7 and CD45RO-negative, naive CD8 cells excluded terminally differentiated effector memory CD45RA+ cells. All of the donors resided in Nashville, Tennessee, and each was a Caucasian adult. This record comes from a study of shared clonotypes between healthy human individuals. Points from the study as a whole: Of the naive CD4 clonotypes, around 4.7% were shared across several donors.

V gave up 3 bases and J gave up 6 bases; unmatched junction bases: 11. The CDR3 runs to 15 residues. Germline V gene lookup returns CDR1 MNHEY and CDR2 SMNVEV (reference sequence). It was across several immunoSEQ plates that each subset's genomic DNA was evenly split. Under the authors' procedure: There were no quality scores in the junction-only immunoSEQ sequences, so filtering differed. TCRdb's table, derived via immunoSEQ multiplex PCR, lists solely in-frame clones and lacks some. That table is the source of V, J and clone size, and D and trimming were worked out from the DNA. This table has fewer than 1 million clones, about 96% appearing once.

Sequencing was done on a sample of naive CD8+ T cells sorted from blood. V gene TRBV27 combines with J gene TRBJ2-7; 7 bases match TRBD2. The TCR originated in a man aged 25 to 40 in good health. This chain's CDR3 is CASSFMGEGVSEQYF. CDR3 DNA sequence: TGTGCCAGCAGTTTTATGGGGGAGGGTGTTAGCGAGCAGTACTTC.